A selection of T cell receptor beta chains follows, all from one sample in a study of blood T cell repertoires in COVID-19. Libraries were prepared by immunoSEQ multiplex PCR; TCRdb keeps only in-frame clonotypes and omits some of them. The sample gives roughly 49,000 clones, approximately 91% of which show up once; about 25% is in the top ten. Sequencing was done on a sample of peripheral blood. These receptors were collected from a human donor in a cohort sampled during active COVID-19. The CDR3 runs from the conserved cysteine through the conserved F or W. D genes are given only for firm matches. The size field is filled for only some rows; it gives once, few, many or a size class.

cdr3_aa cdr3_nt j_call clone_size d_call v_call
CASSSGQVQGYTF TGTGCCAGCAGCTCAGGGCAGGTTCAGGGCTACACCTTC TRBJ1-2 . . TRBV7-2
CASSIERAWGNQPQHF TGTGCCAGTAGTATAGAGAGGGCTTGGGGTAATCAGCCCCAGCATTTT TRBJ1-5 medium-sized . TRBV19
CASSTADRVSGNTIYF TGTGCCAGTAGTACAGCCGACAGGGTATCTGGAAACACCATATATTTT TRBJ1-3 . TRBD1 TRBV19
CASSIAPLGGGPQETQYF TGTGCCAGTAGTATAGCCCCCCTTGGCGGGGGCCCCCAAGAGACCCAGTACTTC TRBJ2-5 . . TRBV19
CASSPTPIRGSYNEQFF TGTGCCAGCAGCCCCACCCCCATTCGAGGGTCCTACAATGAGCAGTTCTTC TRBJ2-1 . . TRBV3-1/TRBV3-2
CASSQKTISGGYTGELFF TGTGCCAGCAGCCAAAAGACAATAAGCGGGGGGTACACCGGGGAGCTGTTTTTT TRBJ2-2 . TRBD2 TRBV3-1/TRBV3-2
CASSGDRGRENYGYTF TGTGCCAGCAGTGGGGACAGGGGGCGAGAGAACTATGGCTACACCTTC TRBJ1-2 . TRBD1 TRBV25-1
CASSQVSGWKAAFF TGTGCCAGCAGCCAAGTGTCGGGATGGAAAGCCGCTTTCTTT TRBJ1-1 . . TRBV14
CASRPDGSLDTQYF TGCGCCAGCAGACCTGACGGGAGTCTAGATACGCAGTATTTT TRBJ2-3 . . TRBV5-1
CASSIYLGAGTQYF TGTGCCAGTAGTATATACCTGGGCGCAGGGACCCAGTACTTC TRBJ2-5 . . TRBV19
CAWSDRAGTGSETQYF TGTGCCTGGAGTGATAGAGCCGGGACAGGGTCAGAGACCCAGTACTTC TRBJ2-5 . TRBD1 TRBV30
CASSQDMLAGSNTGELFF TGCGCCAGCAGCCAAGATATGCTAGCGGGGTCAAACACCGGGGAGCTGTTTTTT TRBJ2-2 few TRBD2 TRBV4-3
CASRARGAGETQYF TGTGCCAGTAGAGCCCGGGGGGCAGGAGAGACCCAGTACTTC TRBJ2-5 . . TRBV19
CASSFQGGTDTQYF TGTGCCAGCAGCTTTCAGGGGGGCACAGATACGCAGTATTTT TRBJ2-3 . TRBD1 TRBV5-4
CASSQETPQGNSGANVLTF TGTGCCAGCAGCCAAGAAACCCCCCAGGGGAACTCTGGGGCCAACGTCCTGACTTTC TRBJ2-6 . . TRBV3-1/TRBV3-2
CSVEWAKHNNEQFF TGCAGCGTTGAATGGGCTAAGCACAACAATGAGCAGTTCTTC TRBJ2-1 . . TRBV29-1
CASSLGRGSGNTIYF TGTGCCAGCAGCTTGGGCAGGGGCTCTGGAAACACCATATATTTT TRBJ1-3 . . TRBV5-5
CASSLGARANTEAFF TGTGCCAGCAGCTTGGGGGCCAGGGCTAACACTGAAGCTTTCTTT TRBJ1-1 . . TRBV5-6
CASSLSVGLAGENEQFF TGTGCCAGCAGCTTATCCGTCGGACTAGCGGGAGAAAATGAGCAGTTCTTC TRBJ2-1 . TRBD2 TRBV7-3
CASTKGGRRQETQYF TGTGCCAGCACCAAGGGGGGGAGACGACAAGAGACCCAGTACTTC TRBJ2-5 . . TRBV7-3
CASRSTGGYTGELFF TGTGCCAGCAGGTCTACAGGGGGCTACACCGGGGAGCTGTTTTTT TRBJ2-2 . TRBD1 TRBV2